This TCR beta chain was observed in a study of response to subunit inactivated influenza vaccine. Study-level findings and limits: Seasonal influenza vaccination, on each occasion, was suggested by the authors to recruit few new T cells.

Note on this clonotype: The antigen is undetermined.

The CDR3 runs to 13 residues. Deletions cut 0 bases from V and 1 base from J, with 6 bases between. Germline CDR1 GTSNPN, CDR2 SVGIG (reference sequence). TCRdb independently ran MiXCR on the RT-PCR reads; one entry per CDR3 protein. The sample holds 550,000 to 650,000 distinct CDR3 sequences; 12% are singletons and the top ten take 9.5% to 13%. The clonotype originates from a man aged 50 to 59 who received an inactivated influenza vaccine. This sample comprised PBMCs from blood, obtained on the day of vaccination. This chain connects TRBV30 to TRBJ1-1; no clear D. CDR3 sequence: CAWSVGRNTEAFF. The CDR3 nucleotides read TGTGCCTGGAGTGTTGGGAGGAACACTGAAGCTTTCTTT.